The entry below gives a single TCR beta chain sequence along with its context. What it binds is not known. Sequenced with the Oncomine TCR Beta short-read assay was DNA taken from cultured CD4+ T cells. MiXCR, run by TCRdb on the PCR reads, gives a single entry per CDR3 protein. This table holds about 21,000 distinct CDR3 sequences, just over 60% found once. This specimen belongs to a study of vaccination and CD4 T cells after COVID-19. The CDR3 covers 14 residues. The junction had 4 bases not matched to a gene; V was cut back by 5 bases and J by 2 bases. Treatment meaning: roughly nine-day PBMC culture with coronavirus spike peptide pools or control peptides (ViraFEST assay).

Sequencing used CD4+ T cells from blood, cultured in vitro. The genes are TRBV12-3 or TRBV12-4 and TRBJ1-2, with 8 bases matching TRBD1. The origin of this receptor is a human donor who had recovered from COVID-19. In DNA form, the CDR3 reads TGTGCCAGCAGTCGGACAGGGAACAACTATGGCTACACCTTC. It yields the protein CASSRTGNNYGYTF.